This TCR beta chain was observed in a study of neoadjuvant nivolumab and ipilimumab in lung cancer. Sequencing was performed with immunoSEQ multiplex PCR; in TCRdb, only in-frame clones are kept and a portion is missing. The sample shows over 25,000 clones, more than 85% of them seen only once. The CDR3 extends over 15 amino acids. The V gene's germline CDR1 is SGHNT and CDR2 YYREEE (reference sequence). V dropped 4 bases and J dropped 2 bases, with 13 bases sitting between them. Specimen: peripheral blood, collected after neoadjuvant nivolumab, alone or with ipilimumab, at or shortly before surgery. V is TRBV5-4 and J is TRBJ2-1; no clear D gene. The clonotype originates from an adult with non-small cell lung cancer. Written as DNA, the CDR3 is TGTGCCAGCAGCGTCGACGTAGGCACCTACAATGAGCAGTTCTTC. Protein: CASSVDVGTYNEQFF.